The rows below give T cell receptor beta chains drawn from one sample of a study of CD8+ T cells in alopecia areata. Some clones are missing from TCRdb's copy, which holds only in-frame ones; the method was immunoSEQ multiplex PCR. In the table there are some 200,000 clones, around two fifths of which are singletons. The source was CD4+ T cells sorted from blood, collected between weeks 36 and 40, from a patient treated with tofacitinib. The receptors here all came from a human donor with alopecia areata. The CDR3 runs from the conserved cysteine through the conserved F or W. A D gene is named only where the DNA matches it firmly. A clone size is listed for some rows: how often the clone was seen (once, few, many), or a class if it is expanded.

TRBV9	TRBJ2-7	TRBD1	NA	TGTGCCAGCAGCGTAGGGGGACAGAATACCTACGAGCAGTACTTC	CASSVGGQNTYEQYF
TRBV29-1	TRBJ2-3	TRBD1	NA	TGCAGCGTTGAGAGGACAGGGACCGGGCGTTTGGCGCAGTATTTT	CSVERTGTGRLAQYF
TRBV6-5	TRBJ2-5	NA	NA	TGTGCCAGCAGTTACTCTTGGGGGTTAGAGACCCAGTACTTC	CASSYSWGLETQYF
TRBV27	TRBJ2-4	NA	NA	TGTGCCAGCAGTTCGACAGGTTTAGGGGCCAAAAACATTCAGTACTTC	CASSSTGLGAKNIQYF
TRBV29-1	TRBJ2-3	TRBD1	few	TGCAGCGTCGACAGGGGTGGTACAGATACGCAGTATTTT	CSVDRGGTDTQYF
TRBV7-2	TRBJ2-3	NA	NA	TGTGCCAGCAGCTTGACAGCCTCCAGCACAGATACGCAGTATTTT	CASSLTASSTDTQYF
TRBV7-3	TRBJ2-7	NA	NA	TGTGCCAGCAGCCCATCCCGGGACGGCTACGAGCAGTACTTC	CASSPSRDGYEQYF
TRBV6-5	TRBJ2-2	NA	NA	TGTGCCAGCAGTTACTCGCAGGTCAACACCGGGGAGCTGTTTTTT	CASSYSQVNTGELFF
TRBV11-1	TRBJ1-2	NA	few	TGTGCCAGCAGCTTACCCAACAGCTATGGCTACACCTTC	CASSLPNSYGYTF
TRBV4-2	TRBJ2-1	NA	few	TGTGCCAGCAGCCTGGGGCCTGAGCAGTTCTTC	CASSLGPEQFF
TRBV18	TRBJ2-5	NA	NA	TGTGCCAGCTCAAAAGGTCGAGAGACCCAGTACTTC	CASSKGRETQYF
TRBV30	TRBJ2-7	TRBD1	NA	TGTGCCTGGACCCAGGACAGGGGAGGCTACGAGCAGTACTTC	CAWTQDRGGYEQYF
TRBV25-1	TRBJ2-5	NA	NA	TGTGCCAGCAGTGAGGCGAGGGTTGGAGAGACCCAGTACTTC	CASSEARVGETQYF
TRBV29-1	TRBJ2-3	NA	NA	TGCAGCGTTGACTGGGGCACAGATACGCAGTATTTT	CSVDWGTDTQYF
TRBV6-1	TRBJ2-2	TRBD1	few	TGTGCCAGCAGCGGACAGGGCTACACCGGGGAGCTGTTTTTT	CASSGQGYTGELFF
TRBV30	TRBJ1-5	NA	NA	TGTGCCTGGAATGGGGGCCGCGGACAGCCCCAGCATTTT	CAWNGGRGQPQHF
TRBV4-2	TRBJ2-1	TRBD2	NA	TGTGCCAGCAGCCAAGACAGGAGCGGGACTTTGAATGAGCAGTTCTTC	CASSQDRSGTLNEQFF
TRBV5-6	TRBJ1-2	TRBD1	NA	TGTGCCAGCAGGGCGGACAGGGGGGCAACTAACTATGGCTACACCTTC	CASRADRGATNYGYTF
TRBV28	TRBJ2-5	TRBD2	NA	TGTGCCGGAAGCGGGGCGCAGGGTGGAGAGACCCAGTACTTC	CAGSGAQGGETQYF
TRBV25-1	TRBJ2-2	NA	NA	TGTGCCAGCAGTGATTTTACGGGCACCGGGGAGCTGTTTTTT	CASSDFTGTGELFF
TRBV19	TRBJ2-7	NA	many	TGTGCCAGTAGCCAAGAAAACTACGAGCAGTACTTC	CASSQENYEQYF
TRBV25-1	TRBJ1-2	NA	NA	TGTGCCAGCAGTGTTAACTATGGCTACACCTTC	CASSVNYGYTF
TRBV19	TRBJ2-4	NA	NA	TGTGCCAGTAGTATAGCGGACATTCAGTACTTC	CASSIADIQYF
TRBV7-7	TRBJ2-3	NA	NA	TGTGCTAGCAGCTTAACAGGTCGGGCAGGGGATACGCAGTATTTT	CASSLTGRAGDTQYF
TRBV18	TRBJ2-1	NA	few	TGTGCCAGCTCACCACCCCGGCCTGAGAATGAGCAGTTCTTC	CASSPPRPENEQFF
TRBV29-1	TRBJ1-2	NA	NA	TGCAGCGTCCCAGGGAACGGCTATGGCTACACCTTC	CSVPGNGYGYTF
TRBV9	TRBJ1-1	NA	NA	TGTGCCAGCAGCGTCGGCGAAACTGAAGCTTTCTTT	CASSVGETEAFF
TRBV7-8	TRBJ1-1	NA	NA	TGTGCCAGCAGCTTAGCGTTTAAGACGAACACTGAAGCTTTCTTT	CASSLAFKTNTEAFF
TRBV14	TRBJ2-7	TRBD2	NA	TGTGCCAGCAGCCTCGTAGCGGGTTCCTACGAGCAGTACTTC	CASSLVAGSYEQYF
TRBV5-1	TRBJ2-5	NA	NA	TGCGCCAGCAGCTGGGGGGCGGGGATGGAGACCCAGTACTTC	CASSWGAGMETQYF
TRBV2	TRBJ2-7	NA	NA	TGTGCCAGCAGTAAAGGACAGATCAACGAGCAGTACTTC	CASSKGQINEQYF
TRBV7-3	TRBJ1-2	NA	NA	TGTGCCAGCAGCTTAGAGGGGGTCGGCTACACCTTC	CASSLEGVGYTF
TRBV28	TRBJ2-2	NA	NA	TGTGCCAGCACCCTTTTACCCGGGGAGCTGTTTTTT	CASTLLPGELFF
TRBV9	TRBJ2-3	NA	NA	TGTGCCAGCAGCGTTAGACAGACAGATACGCAGTATTTT	CASSVRQTDTQYF
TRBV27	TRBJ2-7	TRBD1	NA	TGTGCCAGCAGTTTATCGGGGACAGGCGTAACCTACGAGCAGTACTTC	CASSLSGTGVTYEQYF
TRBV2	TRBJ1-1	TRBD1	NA	TGTGCCAGCAGTACAGGGGGCGCGAGGACTGAAGCTTTCTTT	CASSTGGARTEAFF
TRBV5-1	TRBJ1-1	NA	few	TGCGCCAGCACCCTGAACACTGAAGCTTTCTTT	CASTLNTEAFF
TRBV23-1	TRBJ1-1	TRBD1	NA	TGCGCCAGCAGTTCAGGACAGGGATCTGAAGCTTTCTTT	CASSSGQGSEAFF
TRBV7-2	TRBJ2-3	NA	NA	TGTGCCAGCAGCCCCCTAGCACGTACGCAGTATTTT	CASSPLARTQYF
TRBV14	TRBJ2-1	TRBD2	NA	TGTGCCAGCAGCCAAGCTCGGCTAGCGGCTGAGCAGTTCTTC	CASSQARLAAEQFF
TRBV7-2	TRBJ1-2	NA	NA	TGTGCCAGCAGCTTGAGCGGGGTCGGTGGGGGCTACACCTTC	CASSLSGVGGGYTF
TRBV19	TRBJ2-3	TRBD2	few	TGTGCCAGTAGGGTAGCGGGAGCAGATACGCAGTATTTT	CASRVAGADTQYF
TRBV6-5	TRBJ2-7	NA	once	TGTGCCAGCAGCCTAGGGGGGCCCGGTCAGTACGAGCAGTACTTC	CASSLGGPGQYEQYF
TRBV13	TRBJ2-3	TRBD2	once	TGTGCCAGCAGCCCGGGGACTAGCGGGAGAGTAAGCACAGATACGCAGTATTTT	CASSPGTSGRVSTDTQYF
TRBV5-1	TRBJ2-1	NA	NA	TGCGCCAGCAGCTTCACCGGTGGCTACAATGAGCAGTTCTTC	CASSFTGGYNEQFF
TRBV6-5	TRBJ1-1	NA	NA	TGTGCCAGCAGTTACTCGAACGGTGCGGACACTGAAGCTTTCTTT	CASSYSNGADTEAFF
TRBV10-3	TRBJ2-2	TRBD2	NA	TGTGCCATCGCAGCGGGAGATACCGGGGAGCTGTTTTTT	CAIAAGDTGELFF
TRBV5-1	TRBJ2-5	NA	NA	TGCGCCAGCAGCTTGAACGGACAGGAGACCCAGTACTTC	CASSLNGQETQYF
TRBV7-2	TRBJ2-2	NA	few	TGTGCCAGCAGCTTAGTGACAAACGGGGAGCTGTTTTTT	CASSLVTNGELFF
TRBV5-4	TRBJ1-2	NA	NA	TGTGCCAGCAGCCTCCGTGGAGGGCAAGGCTACACCTTC	CASSLRGGQGYTF
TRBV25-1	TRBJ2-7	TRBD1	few	TGTGCCAGCAGTCTGGACAGGGAATACGAGCAGTACTTC	CASSLDREYEQYF
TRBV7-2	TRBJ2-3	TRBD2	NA	TGTGCCAGCAGCTTAGCTGGGGTCGGGAGGGCAGATACGCAGTATTTT	CASSLAGVGRADTQYF
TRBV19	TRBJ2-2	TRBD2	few	TGTGCCAGTAGGGGCGGGAGCAATACCGGGGAGCTGTTTTTT	CASRGGSNTGELFF